This TCR beta chain was sequenced in a study of identical twins. The study's findings and limits: Because invariant MAIT and iNKT cells could be present, zero-insertion analyses could be partly confounded. Twin-shared out-of-frame alpha sequences were enriched for low generation probability.

This clonotype occurred a few times. Its antigen is currently unknown. Unique molecular identifiers were present on cDNA, and template switching added a universal primer site. TCRdb processed the 5' RACE reads anew with MiXCR; each CDR3 protein has one entry. The sample lists 1.5 million to 2 million distinct CDR3 sequences, around 29% occurring once. This clonotype originated in a newborn girl in good health. The source material was cord blood.

CDR3 amino acids: CSAKGGTEAFF. The CDR3 bases are TGCAGTGCCAAGGGGGGAACTGAAGCTTTCTTT. The V call is TRBV20-1, the J call TRBJ1-1; TRBD1 is a possible D gene (6 bases). The length of the CDR3 is 11 residues. The V end was cut by 6 bases, the J end by 5 bases, with 10 bases between. Germline assignment: CDR1 DFQATT and CDR2 SNEGSKA (reference sequence).